Listed below are T cell receptor beta chains from one sample, sequenced in a study of PD-1 blockade in classical Hodgkin lymphoma. Clones were sequenced by immunoSEQ multiplex PCR, and TCRdb holds only the in-frame ones, with some missing. The sample holds 90,000 to 140,000 clones; about nine tenths are singletons and the top ten take roughly 20%. The sequencing used peripheral blood mononuclear cells (PBMCs), collected before the fourth cycle of nivolumab. The receptors come from a human donor with classical Hodgkin lymphoma. The CDR3 runs from the conserved cysteine through the conserved F or W. The D gene is left open where the match is weak. Size is stated for part of the rows, as once, few or many counts, or as a class when the clone is expanded.

CDR3nt,CDR3aa,j_gene,v_gene,abundance,d_gene
TGTGCCAGCAGCCAATCAAGGACAGGGAACACTGAAGCTTTCTTT,CASSQSRTGNTEAFF,TRBJ1-1,TRBV16,NA,TRBD1
TGTGCCAGCAGCCCTGGGTTTCTTGAAGGCTACGAGCAGTACTTC,CASSPGFLEGYEQYF,TRBJ2-7,TRBV9,NA,NA
TGTGCCAGCGAGGACTCCATTAATGAAAAACTGTTTTTT,CASEDSINEKLFF,TRBJ1-4,TRBV28,NA,NA
TGTGCCAGCAGCCCGGGGGGGGGTTCTCGGGCAGATACGCAGTATTTT,CASSPGGGSRADTQYF,TRBJ2-3,TRBV7-9,NA,TRBD2
TGTGCCAGCAGCACCGACCTGACCATGAACACTGAAGCTTTCTTT,CASSTDLTMNTEAFF,TRBJ1-1,TRBV7-2,NA,NA
TGCGCCAGCAGCGGCGTAGGTGGCTACACCTTC,CASSGVGGYTF,TRBJ1-2,TRBV5-1,NA,NA
TGCAGCGTCCGGGACACGACTTACGAGCAGTACTTC,CSVRDTTYEQYF,TRBJ2-7,TRBV29-1,NA,NA
TGTGCCTGGGACCTTGGGCAGGGAAGAAACACCATATATTTT,CAWDLGQGRNTIYF,TRBJ1-3,TRBV30,few,NA
TGTGCCAGCAGACGGGGCCGGGACAGGGAGTACTTC,CASRRGRDREYF,TRBJ2-5,TRBV6-5,NA,TRBD1
TGCGCCAGCAGCATACCGGGACAGGGGGCGTTTGGCTACACCTTC,CASSIPGQGAFGYTF,TRBJ1-2,TRBV5-1,NA,TRBD1
TGTGCCAGCAGTTCTAGCCCTCAAGAGACCCAGTACTTC,CASSSSPQETQYF,TRBJ2-5,TRBV27,NA,NA
TGTGCCAGCCGCGATGGCCCGGGGGAGGGCACCTACGAGCAGTACTTC,CASRDGPGEGTYEQYF,TRBJ2-7,TRBV25-1,NA,TRBD2